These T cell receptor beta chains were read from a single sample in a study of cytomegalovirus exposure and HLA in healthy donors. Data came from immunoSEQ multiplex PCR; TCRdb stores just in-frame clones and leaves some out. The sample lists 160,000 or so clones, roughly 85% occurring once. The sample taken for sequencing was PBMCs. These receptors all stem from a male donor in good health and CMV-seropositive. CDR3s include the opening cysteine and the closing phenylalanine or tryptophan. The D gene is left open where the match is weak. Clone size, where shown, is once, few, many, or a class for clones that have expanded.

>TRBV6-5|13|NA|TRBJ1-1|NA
TGTGCCAGCAGCCCCGGTTGGGCCGGTGAAGCTTTCTTT
CASSPGWAGEAFF
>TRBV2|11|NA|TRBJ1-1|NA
TGTGCCAGCAGGGAGCAGGGGCAAGCTTTCTTT
CASREQGQAFF
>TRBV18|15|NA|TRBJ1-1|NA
TGTGCCAGCTCATCTTACTTCGGACAGAACACTGAAGCTTTCTTT
CASSSYFGQNTEAFF
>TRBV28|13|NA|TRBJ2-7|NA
TGTGCCAGCAGATTCCCCCAGGGCTACGAGCAGTACTTC
CASRFPQGYEQYF
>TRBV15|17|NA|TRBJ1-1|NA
TGTGCCACCAGCAGAGATCCCCAGGGGTTTGGGGACACTGAAGCTTTCTTT
CATSRDPQGFGDTEAFF
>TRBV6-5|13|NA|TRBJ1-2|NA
TGTGCCAGCAGCTCAGGGGCCTACTATGGCTACACCTTC
CASSSGAYYGYTF
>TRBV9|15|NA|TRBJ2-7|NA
TGTGCCAGCAGCGTAGGGCAGGACTACTCCTACGAGCAGTACTTC
CASSVGQDYSYEQYF
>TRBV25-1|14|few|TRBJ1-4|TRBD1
TGTGCCAGCGGGAACCAGGGGGCGTTGGAAAAACTGTTTTTT
CASGNQGALEKLFF
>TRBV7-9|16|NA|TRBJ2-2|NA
TGTTCCAGCAGCTTATTAGGCCGGGACTTCAACGGGGAGCTGTTTTTT
CSSSLLGRDFNGELFF
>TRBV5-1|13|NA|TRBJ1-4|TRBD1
TGCGCCAGCAGCTTGGGGGACAGGGAAAAACTGTTTTTT
CASSLGDREKLFF
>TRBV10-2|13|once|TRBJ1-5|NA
TGCGCCAGCAGTGAGCAGGGTCCGGGGCCCCAGCATTTT
CASSEQGPGPQHF
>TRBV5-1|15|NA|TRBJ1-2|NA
TGCGCCAGCAGCTTGGGGACAGCCCCCTTCTCTGGCTACACCTTC
CASSLGTAPFSGYTF
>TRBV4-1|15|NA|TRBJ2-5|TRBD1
TGCGCCAGCAGCCACTCCGGGACAGGGGGAGAGACCCAGTACTTC
CASSHSGTGGETQYF
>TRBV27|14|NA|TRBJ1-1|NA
TGTGCCAGCAGTTTACTAGGGGGGAACACTGAAGCTTTCTTT
CASSLLGGNTEAFF
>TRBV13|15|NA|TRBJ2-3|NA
TGTGCCAGCAGCCACCCAGCGGCTAGCACAGATACGCAGTATTTT
CASSHPAASTDTQYF
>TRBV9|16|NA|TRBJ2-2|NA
TGTGCCAGCAGCGTAGAGTCCACTAGGGCCCCCGGGGAGCTGTTTTTT
CASSVESTRAPGELFF
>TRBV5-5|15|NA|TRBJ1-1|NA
TGTGCCAGCAGCTTCGCCCCCACAGGGAACACTGAAGCTTTCTTT
CASSFAPTGNTEAFF
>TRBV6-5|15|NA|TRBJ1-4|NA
TGTGCCAGCAGTACAATAAAACAGAAAAATGAAAAACTGTTTTTT
CASSTIKQKNEKLFF
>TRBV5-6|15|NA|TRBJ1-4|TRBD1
TGTGCCAGCAGCTTCACAGGGGTACTTAATGAAAAACTGTTTTTT
CASSFTGVLNEKLFF
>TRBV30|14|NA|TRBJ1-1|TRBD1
TGTGCCTACGACAGGGGTCGGGTTAACACTGAAGCTTTCTTT
CAYDRGRVNTEAFF
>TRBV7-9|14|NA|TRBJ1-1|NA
TGTGCCAGCAGCCTGAGCGAAGTGAACACTGAAGCTTTCTTT
CASSLSEVNTEAFF
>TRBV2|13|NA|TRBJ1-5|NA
TGTGCCAGCAGGGGCCAGGGCAATCAGCCCCAGCATTTT
CASRGQGNQPQHF
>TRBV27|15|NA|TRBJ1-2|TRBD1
TGTGCCAGCAGTTCTAGGACAGGGGGCGCCTATGGCTACACCTTC
CASSSRTGGAYGYTF
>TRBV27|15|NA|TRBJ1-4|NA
TGTGCCAGCAGCGACATCGGAAGGATGAATGAAAAACTGTTTTTT
CASSDIGRMNEKLFF
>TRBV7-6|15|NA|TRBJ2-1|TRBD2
TGTGCCAGCAGCGATCGGACTAGCGGGAGTAATGAGCAGTTCTTC
CASSDRTSGSNEQFF
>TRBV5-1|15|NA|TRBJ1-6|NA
TGCGCCAGCAGCTTGGGAGGGAAGGGTAATTCACCCCTCCACTTT
CASSLGGKGNSPLHF
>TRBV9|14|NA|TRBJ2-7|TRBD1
TGTGCCAGCAGCCCTGGGACAGGGGCCTACGAGCAGTACTTC
CASSPGTGAYEQYF
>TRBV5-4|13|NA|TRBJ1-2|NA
TGTGCCAGCAGCTTGGGCAGGGCAAATGGCTACACCTTC
CASSLGRANGYTF
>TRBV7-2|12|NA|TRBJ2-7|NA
TGTGCCAGCAGCCGGGGTCTCGACGAGCAGTACTTC
CASSRGLDEQYF
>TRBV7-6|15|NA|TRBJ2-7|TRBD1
TGTGCCAGCAGCACGGGGACAGCGAGCTCCTACGAGCAGTACTTC
CASSTGTASSYEQYF
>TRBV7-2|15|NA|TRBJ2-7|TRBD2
TGTGCCAGCAGCCTCATGACTAGCGGGGGCTGGGAGCAGTACTTC
CASSLMTSGGWEQYF
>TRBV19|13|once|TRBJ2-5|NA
TGTGCCAGTACCGCAGGGTTTTCAGAGACCCAGTACTTC
CASTAGFSETQYF
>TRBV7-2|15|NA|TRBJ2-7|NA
TGTGCCAGCAGCGCACAGACGGGACTTACCTACGAGCAGTACTTC
CASSAQTGLTYEQYF
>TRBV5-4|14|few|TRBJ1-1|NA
TGTGCCAGCAGCTTGTCACGCGACAGCACTGAAGCTTTCTTT
CASSLSRDSTEAFF
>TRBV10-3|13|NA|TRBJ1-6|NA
TGTGCCATCAGGAACAACCCCGATTCACCCCTCCACTTT
CAIRNNPDSPLHF
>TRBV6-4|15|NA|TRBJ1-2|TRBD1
TGTGCCAGCAGTGACGCTGGACAGGATATCTATGGCTACACCTTC
CASSDAGQDIYGYTF
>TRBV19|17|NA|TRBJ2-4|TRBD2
TGTGCCAGTAGTCCCAGGACTAGCGGGAGTTCCGAAAACATTCAGTACTTC
CASSPRTSGSSENIQYF
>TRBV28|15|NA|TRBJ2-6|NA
TGTGCCAGCAGTTCCACCGCCTCTGGGGCCAACGGCCTGACTTTC
CASSSTASGANGLTF
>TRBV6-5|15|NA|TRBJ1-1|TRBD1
TGTGCCAGCAACTACGGTACAGGGGCTAACACTGAAGCTTTCTTT
CASNYGTGANTEAFF
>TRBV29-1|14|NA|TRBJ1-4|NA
TGCAGCGCTGGACTTAGCGTAACTAATGAAAAACTGTTTTTT
CSAGLSVTNEKLFF
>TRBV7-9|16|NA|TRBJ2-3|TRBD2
TGTGCCAGCAGCGTCAGTCCTAGCGGTCCTGGGGATACGCAGTATTTT
CASSVSPSGPGDTQYF
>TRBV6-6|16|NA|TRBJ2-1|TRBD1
TGTGCCAGCAGTCCCGGGACAGGGATCAGGGGGAATGAGCAGTTCTTC
CASSPGTGIRGNEQFF
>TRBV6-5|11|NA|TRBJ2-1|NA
TGTGCCTGCAGTTCGGTCTCCGGGCAGTTCTTC
CACSSVSGQFF
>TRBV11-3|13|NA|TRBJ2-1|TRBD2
TGTGCCAGCAGCTTAGATTTCAGCGGGGGACAGTTCTTC
CASSLDFSGGQFF
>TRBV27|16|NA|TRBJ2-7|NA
TGTGCCAGCACCTCCCAAGGATTAGACGGACTCTACGAGCAGTACTTC
CASTSQGLDGLYEQYF
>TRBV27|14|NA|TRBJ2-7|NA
TGTGCCAGCAGTTTATTGGTAGGGGTCTACGAGCAGTACTTC
CASSLLVGVYEQYF
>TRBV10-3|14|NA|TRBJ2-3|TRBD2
TGTGCCATCAGTGCTAGCGGGGGGGCAGATACGCAGTATTTT
CAISASGGADTQYF
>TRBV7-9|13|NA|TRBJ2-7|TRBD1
TGTGCCGGTGGGACAGGGGGCTACTACGAGCAGTACTTC
CAGGTGGYYEQYF
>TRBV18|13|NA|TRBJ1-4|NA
TGTGCCAGCTCACCACCGGGGAGAGAAAAACTGTTTTTT
CASSPPGREKLFF
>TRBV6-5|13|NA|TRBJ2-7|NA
TGTGCCAGCAGAAAAGACACCTCCTACGAGCAGTACTTC
CASRKDTSYEQYF
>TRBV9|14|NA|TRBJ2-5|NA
TGTGCCAGCAGCGTAGCTGCGGGGCCCGAGACCCAGTACTTC
CASSVAAGPETQYF
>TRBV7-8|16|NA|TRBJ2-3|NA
TGTGCCAGCAGCCCGGAAACGAGCGGTTTTCGAGATACGCAGTATTTT
CASSPETSGFRDTQYF
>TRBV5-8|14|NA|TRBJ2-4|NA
TGTGCCAGCACTCTGGGACTAGCCAAAAACATTCAGTACTTC
CASTLGLAKNIQYF